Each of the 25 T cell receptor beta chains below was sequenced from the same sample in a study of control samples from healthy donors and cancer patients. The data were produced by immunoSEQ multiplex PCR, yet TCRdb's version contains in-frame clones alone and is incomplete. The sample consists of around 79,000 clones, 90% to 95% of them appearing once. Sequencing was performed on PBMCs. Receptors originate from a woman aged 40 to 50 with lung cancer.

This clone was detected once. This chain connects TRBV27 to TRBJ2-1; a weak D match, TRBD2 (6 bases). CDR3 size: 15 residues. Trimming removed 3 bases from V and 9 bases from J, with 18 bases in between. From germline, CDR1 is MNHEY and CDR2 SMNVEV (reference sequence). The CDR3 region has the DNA TGTGCCAGCAGTTTTCTCTCGCGGGGAAGAGGTGAGCAGTTCTTC. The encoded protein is CASSFLSRGRGEQFF.

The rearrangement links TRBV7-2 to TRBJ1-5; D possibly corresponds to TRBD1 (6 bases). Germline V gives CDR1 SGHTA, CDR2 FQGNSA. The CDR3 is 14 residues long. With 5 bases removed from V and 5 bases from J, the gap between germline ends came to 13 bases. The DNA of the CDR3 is TGTGCCAGCAGCCCCGGGGCAGGGGATCAGCCCCAGCATTTT. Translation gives CASSPGAGDQPQHF.

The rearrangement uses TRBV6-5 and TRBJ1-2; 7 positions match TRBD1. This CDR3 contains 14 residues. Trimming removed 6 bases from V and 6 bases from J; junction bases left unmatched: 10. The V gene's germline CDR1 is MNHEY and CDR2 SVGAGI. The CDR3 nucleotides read TGTGCCAGCAGCAGATTACAGGGGCTCGATGGCTACACCTTC. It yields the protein CASSRLQGLDGYTF.

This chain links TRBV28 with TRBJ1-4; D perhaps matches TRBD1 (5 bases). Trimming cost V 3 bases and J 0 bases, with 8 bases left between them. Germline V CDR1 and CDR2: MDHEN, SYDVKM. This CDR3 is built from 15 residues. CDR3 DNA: TGTGCCAGCAGTTTTTGGGGGGCAACTAATGAAAAACTGTTTTTT. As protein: CASSFWGATNEKLFF.

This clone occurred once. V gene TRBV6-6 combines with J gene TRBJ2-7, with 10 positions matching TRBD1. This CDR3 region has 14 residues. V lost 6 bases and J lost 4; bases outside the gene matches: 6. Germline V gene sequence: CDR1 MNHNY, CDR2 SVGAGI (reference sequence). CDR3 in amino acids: CASSPGQGIYEQYF. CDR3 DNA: TGTGCCAGCAGCCCGGGACAGGGGATATACGAGCAGTACTTC.

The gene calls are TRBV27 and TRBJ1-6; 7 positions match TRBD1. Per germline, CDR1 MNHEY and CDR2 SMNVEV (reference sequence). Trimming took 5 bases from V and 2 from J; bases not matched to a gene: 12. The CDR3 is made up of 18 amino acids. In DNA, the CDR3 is TGTGCCAGCAGTCCAGTCACGACAGGGAGGACCTATAATTCACCCCTCCACTTT. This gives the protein CASSPVTTGRTYNSPLHF.

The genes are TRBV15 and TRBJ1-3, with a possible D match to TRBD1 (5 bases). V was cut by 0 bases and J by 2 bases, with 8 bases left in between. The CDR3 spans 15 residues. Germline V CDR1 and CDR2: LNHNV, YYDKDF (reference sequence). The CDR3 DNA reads TGTGCCACCAGCAGAGATAGGGGCGCTGGAAACACCATATATTTT. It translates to CATSRDRGAGNTIYF.

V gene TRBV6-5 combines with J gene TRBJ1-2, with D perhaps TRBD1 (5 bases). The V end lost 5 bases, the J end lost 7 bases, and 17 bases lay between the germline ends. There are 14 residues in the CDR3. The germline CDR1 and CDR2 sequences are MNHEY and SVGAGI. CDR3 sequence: CASSPDGPGFGYTF. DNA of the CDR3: TGTGCCAGCAGTCCCGATGGGCCAGGGTTTGGCTACACCTTC.

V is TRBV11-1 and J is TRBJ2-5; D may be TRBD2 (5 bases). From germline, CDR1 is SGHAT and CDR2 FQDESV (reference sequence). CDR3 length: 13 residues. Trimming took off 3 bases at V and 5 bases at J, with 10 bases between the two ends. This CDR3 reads CASSFGGRETQYF. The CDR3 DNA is TGTGCCAGCAGCTTCGGCGGGCGGGAGACCCAGTACTTC. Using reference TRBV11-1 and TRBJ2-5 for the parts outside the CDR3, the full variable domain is EAEVAQSPRYKITEKSQAVAFWCDPISGHATLYWYRQILGQGPELLVQFQDESVVDDSQLPKDRFSAERLKGVDSTLKIQPAELGDSAMYLCASSFGGRETQYFGPGTRLLVL.

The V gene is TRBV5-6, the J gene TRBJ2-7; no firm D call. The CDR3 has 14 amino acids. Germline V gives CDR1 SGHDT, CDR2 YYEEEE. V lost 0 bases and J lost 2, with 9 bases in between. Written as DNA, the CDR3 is TGTGCCAGCAGCTTGGAACTCGAGACCTACGAGCAGTACTTC. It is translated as CASSLELETYEQYF.

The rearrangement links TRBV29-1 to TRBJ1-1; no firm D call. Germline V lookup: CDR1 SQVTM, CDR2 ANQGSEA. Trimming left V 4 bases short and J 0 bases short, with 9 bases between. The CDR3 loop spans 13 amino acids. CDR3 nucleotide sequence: TGCAGCGTTGGAAACAGCATGAACACTGAAGCTTTCTTT. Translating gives CSVGNSMNTEAFF.

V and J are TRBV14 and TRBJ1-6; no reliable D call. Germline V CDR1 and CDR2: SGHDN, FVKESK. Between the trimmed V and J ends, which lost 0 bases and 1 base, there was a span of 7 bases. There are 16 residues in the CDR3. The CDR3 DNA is TGTGCCAGCAGCCAAGAAATGGGATCCTATAATTCACCCCTCCACTTT. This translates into CASSQEMGSYNSPLHF. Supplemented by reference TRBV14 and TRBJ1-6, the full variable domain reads EAGVTQFPSHSVIEKGQTVTLRCDPISGHDNLYWYRRVMGKEIKFLLHFVKESKQDESGMPNNRFLAERTGGTYSTLKVQPAELEDSGVYFCASSQEMGSYNSPLHFGNGTRLTVT.

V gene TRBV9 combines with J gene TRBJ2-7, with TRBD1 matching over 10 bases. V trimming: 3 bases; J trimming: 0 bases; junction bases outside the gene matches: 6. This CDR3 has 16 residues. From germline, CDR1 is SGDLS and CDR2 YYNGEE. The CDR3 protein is CASSETWTGGSYEQYF. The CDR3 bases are TGTGCCAGCAGCGAGACCTGGACAGGGGGCTCCTACGAGCAGTACTTC.

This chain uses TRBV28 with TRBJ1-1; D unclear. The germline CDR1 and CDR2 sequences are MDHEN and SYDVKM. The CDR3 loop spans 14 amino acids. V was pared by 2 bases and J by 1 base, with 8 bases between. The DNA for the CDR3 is TGTGCCAGCAGTTTAATAAGAAAGAACACTGAAGCTTTCTTT. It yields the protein CASSLIRKNTEAFF.

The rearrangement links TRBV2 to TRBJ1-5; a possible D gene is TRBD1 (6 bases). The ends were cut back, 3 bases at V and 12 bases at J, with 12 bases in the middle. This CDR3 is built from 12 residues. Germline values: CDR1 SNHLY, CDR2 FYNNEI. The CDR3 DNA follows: TGTGCCAGCAGTGAGGACAGTCTTCTCCAGCATTTT. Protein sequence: CASSEDSLLQHF. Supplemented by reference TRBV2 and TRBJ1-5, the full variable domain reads EPEVTQTPSHQVTQMGQEVILRCVPISNHLYFYWYRQILGQKVEFLVSFYNNEISEKSEIFDDQFSVERPDGSNFTLKIRSTKLEDSAMYFCASSEDSLLQHFGDGTRLSIL.

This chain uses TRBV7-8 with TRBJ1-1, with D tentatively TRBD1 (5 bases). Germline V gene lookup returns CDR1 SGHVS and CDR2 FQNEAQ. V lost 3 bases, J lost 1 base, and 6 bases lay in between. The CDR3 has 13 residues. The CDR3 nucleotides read TGTGCCAGCAGCTTCCAGGGGAACACTGAAGCTTTCTTT. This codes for CASSFQGNTEAFF.

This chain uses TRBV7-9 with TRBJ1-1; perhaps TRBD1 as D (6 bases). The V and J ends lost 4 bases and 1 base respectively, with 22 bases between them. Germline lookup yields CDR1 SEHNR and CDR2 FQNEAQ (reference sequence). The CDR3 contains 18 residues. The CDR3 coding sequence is TGTGCCAGCAGCTCTACAGGGAGAAGAGTGGAAGGGAACACTGAAGCTTTCTTT. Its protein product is CASSSTGRRVEGNTEAFF.

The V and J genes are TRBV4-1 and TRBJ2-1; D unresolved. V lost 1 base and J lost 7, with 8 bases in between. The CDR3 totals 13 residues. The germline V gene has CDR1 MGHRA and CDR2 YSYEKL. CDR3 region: CASSQVQVNEQFF. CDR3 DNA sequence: TGCGCCAGCAGCCAAGTCCAGGTGAATGAGCAGTTCTTC.

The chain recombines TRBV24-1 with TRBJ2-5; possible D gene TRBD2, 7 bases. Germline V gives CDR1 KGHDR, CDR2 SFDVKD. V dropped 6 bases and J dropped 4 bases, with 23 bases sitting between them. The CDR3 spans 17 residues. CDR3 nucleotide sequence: TGTGCCACCAGTCATCGTGCCGGGGGGCATAGGGGAGAGACCCAGTACTTC. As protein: CATSHRAGGHRGETQYF.

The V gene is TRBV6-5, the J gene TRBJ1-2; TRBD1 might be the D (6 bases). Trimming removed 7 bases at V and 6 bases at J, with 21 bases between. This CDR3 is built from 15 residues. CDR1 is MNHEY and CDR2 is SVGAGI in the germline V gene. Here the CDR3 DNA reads TGTGCCAGCATGACCCGGGGGGCGAATTTGGATGGCTACACCTTC. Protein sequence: CASMTRGANLDGYTF.

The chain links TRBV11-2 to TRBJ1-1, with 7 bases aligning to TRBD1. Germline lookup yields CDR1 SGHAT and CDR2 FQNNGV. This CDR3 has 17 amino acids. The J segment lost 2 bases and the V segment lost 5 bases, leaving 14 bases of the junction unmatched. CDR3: CASSPTRWGQTNTEAFF. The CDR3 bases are TGTGCCAGCAGCCCAACCCGTTGGGGACAGACTAACACTGAAGCTTTCTTT. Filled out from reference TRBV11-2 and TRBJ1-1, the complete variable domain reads EAGVAQSPRYKIIEKRQSVAFWCNPISGHATLYWYQQILGQGPKLLIQFQNNGVVDDSQLPKDRFSAERLKGVDSTLKIQPAKLEDSAVYLCASSPTRWGQTNTEAFFGQGTRLTVV.

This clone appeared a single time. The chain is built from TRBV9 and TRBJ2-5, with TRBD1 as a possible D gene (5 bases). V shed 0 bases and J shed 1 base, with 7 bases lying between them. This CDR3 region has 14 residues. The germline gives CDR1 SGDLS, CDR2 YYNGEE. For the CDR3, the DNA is TGTGCCAGCAGCGTAGGGGGCTCCCAAGAGACCCAGTACTTC. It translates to CASSVGGSQETQYF.

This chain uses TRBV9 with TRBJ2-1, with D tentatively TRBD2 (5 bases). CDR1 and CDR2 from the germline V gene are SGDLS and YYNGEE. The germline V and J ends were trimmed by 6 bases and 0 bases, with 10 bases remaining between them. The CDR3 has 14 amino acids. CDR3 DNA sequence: TGTGCCAGCAAAGCGGAAAGCTCCTACAATGAGCAGTTCTTC. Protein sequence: CASKAESSYNEQFF.

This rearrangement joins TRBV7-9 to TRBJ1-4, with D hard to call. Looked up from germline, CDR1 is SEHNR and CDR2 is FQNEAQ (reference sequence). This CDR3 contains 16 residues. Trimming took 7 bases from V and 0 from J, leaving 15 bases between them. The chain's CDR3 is CASTSRSEATNEKLFF. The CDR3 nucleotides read TGTGCCAGCACAAGTCGGAGCGAAGCAACTAATGAAAAACTGTTTTTT.

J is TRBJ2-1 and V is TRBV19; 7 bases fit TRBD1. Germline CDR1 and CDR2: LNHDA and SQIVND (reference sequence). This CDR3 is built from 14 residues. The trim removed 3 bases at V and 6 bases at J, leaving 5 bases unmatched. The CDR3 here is CASSINRQGNEQFF. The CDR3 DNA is TGTGCCAGTAGTATTAATAGACAGGGCAATGAGCAGTTCTTC.